The rows below give T cell receptor beta chains drawn from one sample of a study of blood T cell repertoires in COVID-19. Sequencing was performed with immunoSEQ multiplex PCR; in TCRdb, only in-frame clones are kept and a portion is missing. Here the sample spans 25,000 to 30,000 clones, around 90% being singletons. Sequencing was carried out using peripheral blood. Source of these receptors: a human donor in a cohort sampled during active COVID-19. The CDR3 runs from the conserved cysteine through the conserved F or W. The D gene is left open where the match is weak. Clone size is stated in some rows and not others, as once, few, many or a class when expanded.

.	TRBJ2-7	TRBV30	TRBD2	CAWSGGGREQYF	TGTGCCTGGAGTGGGGGGGGAAGGGAGCAGTACTTC
.	TRBJ2-3	TRBV11-2	TRBD2	CASSPTSGGAGGDTQYF	TGTGCCAGCAGCCCGACTAGCGGGGGGGCCGGAGGAGATACGCAGTATTTT
.	TRBJ1-2	TRBV30	.	CASETHLVDGYTF	TGTGCCTCGGAGACGCACCTAGTTGATGGCTACACCTTC
.	TRBJ1-3	TRBV25-1	TRBD1	CASSVTGTGGSGNTIYF	TGTGCCAGCAGTGTAACCGGGACAGGGGGCTCTGGAAACACCATATATTTT
once	TRBJ2-1	TRBV7-2	.	CASSLFRGSEQFF	TGTGCCAGCAGCTTATTTCGGGGGAGTGAGCAGTTCTTC
.	TRBJ2-7	TRBV4-1	TRBD1	CASSQEWAGDGTGRYEQYF	TGCGCCAGCAGCCAAGAGTGGGCCGGGGACGGGACAGGGCGTTACGAGCAGTACTTC
.	TRBJ2-1	TRBV10-2	.	CATTPLDNEQFF	TGCGCCACCACACCTCTCGACAATGAGCAGTTCTTC
.	TRBJ1-2	TRBV4-3	.	CASSQDMSENYGYTF	TGCGCCAGCAGCCAAGATATGTCAGAAAACTATGGCTACACCTTC
once	TRBJ1-1	TRBV20-1	.	CSVGNTEAFF	TGCAGTGTCGGGAACACTGAAGCTTTCTTT
.	TRBJ2-2	TRBV7-6	TRBD2	CASSLSPPRGGLGELFF	TGTGCCAGCAGCTTAAGCCCGCCGCGGGGGGGACTCGGGGAGCTGTTTTTT
.	TRBJ2-1	TRBV21-1	.	CASIPVGYSYNEQFF	TGTGCCAGCATACCCGTGGGCTACTCCTACAATGAGCAGTTCTTC
.	TRBJ2-7	TRBV5-1	TRBD1	CASSTRDRVVDKYF	TGCGCCAGCAGCACCCGGGACAGGGTGGTAGATAAGTACTTC
.	TRBJ1-2	TRBV19	.	CATSREWRTVTNYGYTF	TGTGCCACCTCAAGGGAATGGCGGACAGTCACTAACTATGGCTACACCTTC
.	TRBJ1-2	TRBV6-5	TRBD1	CASTSTGTVVLGYTF	TGTGCCAGCACCAGCACCGGGACAGTTGTGCTTGGCTACACCTTC
.	TRBJ1-2	TRBV15	.	CATSRDLRSYGYTF	TGTGCCACCAGCAGAGATCTCAGGTCATATGGCTACACCTTC
.	TRBJ2-1	TRBV18	.	CASSPQSGGASYNEQFF	TGTGCCAGCTCACCACAGTCTGGGGGGGCGTCCTACAATGAGCAGTTCTTC
.	TRBJ1-1	TRBV2	.	CASRSQTQNTEAFF	TGTGCCAGCAGAAGCCAGACACAGAACACTGAAGCTTTCTTT
.	TRBJ2-7	TRBV11-2	.	CASNPGGRGMGYEQYF	TGTGCCAGCAACCCGGGGGGCAGGGGTATGGGCTACGAGCAGTACTTC